This TCR beta chain was profiled in a study of blood T cell repertoires in COVID-19. TCRdb's copy holds only in-frame clones and misses some; the assay was immunoSEQ multiplex PCR. The table shows some 250,000 clones, with around 90% occurring only once. Those enrolled in Seattle joined during active infection and were followed longitudinally afterward. This clone showed up just a few times. Trimming at V came to 4 bases and at J to 9 bases, leaving 15 bases not matched to a gene. Per germline, CDR1 SGHRS and CDR2 YFSETQ. This CDR3 spans 16 amino acids. The origin of this receptor is a woman between 55 and 75 years old with COVID-19, enrolled during active disease. This sequence joins TRBV5-1 and TRBJ2-1, with TRBD2 matching 8 bases. The sequenced sample consisted of peripheral blood. CDR3 sequence reads: CASSRPPQPGGVEQFF. In DNA form, the CDR3 reads TGCGCCAGCAGCCGTCCCCCCCAACCGGGAGGGGTTGAGCAGTTCTTC.